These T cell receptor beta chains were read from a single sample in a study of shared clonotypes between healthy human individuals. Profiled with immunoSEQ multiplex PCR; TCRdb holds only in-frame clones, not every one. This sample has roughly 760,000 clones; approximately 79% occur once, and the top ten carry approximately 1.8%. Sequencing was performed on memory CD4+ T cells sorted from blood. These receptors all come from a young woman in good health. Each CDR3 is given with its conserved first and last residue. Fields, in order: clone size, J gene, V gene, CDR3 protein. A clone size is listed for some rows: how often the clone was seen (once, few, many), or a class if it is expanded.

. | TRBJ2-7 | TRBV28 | CASSSLDRNYEQYF
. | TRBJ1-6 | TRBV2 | CASRPTGGFGPLHF
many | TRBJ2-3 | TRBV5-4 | CASSLGSSGRTDTQYF
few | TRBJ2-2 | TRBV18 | CASSQGMSAGELFF
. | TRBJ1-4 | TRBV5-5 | CASSLVRGRANEKLFF
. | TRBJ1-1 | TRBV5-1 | CASSLARGSMNTEAFF
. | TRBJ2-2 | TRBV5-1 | CASSRPGYRGTGELFF
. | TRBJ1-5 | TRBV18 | CASSDMTGSNQPQHF
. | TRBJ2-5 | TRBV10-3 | CAISETGGWETQYF
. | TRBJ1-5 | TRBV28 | CARGGGGNQPQHF
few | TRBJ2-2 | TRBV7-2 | CASSFRSTGELFF
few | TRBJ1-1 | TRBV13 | CASSKETVVTEAFF
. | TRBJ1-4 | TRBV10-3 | CAISGRDRVREKLFF
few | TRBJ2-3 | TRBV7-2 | CASSYSGSSGTDTQYF
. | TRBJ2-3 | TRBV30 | CAWSVGSAGGDTQYF
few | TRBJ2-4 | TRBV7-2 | CASSSQGMIQYF
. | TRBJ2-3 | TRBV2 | CASTSRRGAASTDTQYF
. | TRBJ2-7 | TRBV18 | CASSLGQGKYEQYF
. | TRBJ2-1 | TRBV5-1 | CASSKRTAMDEQFF
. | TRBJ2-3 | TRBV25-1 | CASSEGDPLAGLTDTQYF
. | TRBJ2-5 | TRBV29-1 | CSVGLNRGPQETQYF
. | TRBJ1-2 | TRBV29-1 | CSVEDRRRAHGYTF
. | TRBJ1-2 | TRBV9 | CASSVVGDGYGYIF
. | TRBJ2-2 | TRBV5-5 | CASSLVSGVNTGELFF
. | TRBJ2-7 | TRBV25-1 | CASSEQGGSSYEQYF
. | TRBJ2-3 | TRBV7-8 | CASSLVKSTDTQYF
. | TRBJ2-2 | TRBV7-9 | CASSNPGQKLANTGELFF
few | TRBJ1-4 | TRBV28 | CASSRALGREKLFF
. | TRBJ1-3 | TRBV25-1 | CASSGSVGGSPRNTIYF
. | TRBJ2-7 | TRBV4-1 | CASSPDGWGYEQYF
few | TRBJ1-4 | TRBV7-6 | CASSLEIARREKLFF
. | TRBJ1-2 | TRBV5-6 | CASSLWDRGLRGYTF
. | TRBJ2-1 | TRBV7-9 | CASSPVKGGSYNEQFF
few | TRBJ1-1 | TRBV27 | CASNRQGWNTEAFF
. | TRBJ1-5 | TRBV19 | CASSPPGGGDQPQHF
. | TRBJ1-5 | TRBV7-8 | CASSERQGNQPQHF
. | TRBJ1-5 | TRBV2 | CASRGLRDRGQPQHF
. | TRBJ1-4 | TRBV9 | CASSVGIGEKLFF
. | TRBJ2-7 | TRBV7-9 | CASSYGGQGTYEQYF
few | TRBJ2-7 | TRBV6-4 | CASKRNPGLAGPYEQYF
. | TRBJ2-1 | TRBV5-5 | CATGRDRGYNEQFF
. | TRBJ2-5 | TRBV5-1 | CASSSGQGGQETQYF
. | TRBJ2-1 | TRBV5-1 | CASNPVLAGLNEQFF